The source of this T cell receptor (beta chain) is a study of blood T cell repertoires in COVID-19. In the study overall: T cells, B-cell-depleted T cells, or PBMCs supplied cDNA or gDNA.

Germline values: CDR1 KGHSH, CDR2 LQKENI. The CDR3 sequence is 13 residues long. V dropped 5 bases and J dropped 5 bases, with 11 bases sitting between them. Original methodology: Reference gene primers were amplified, and this amplification served to estimate nucleated cell counts. Profiled with immunoSEQ multiplex PCR; TCRdb holds only in-frame clones, not every one. V and J calls and clone size follow that table, whereas D and trimming were derived from the DNA. The sample lists under 350,000 clones, 80% to 90% occurring once. This clone showed up just once. The chain uses TRBV18 and TRBJ2-3, with a possible D match to TRBD2 (6 bases). The clonotype comes from a woman aged 40 to 50 with acute COVID-19. Input material: PBMCs or T cells enriched from blood (not recorded which). The CDR3 spells CASSGAGRDTQYF. In nucleotides, the CDR3 is TGTGCCAGCTCAGGGGCGGGACGAGATACGCAGTATTTT.